Listed below are T cell receptor beta chains from one sample, sequenced in a study of PD-1 blockade in classical Hodgkin lymphoma. The assay was immunoSEQ multiplex PCR, and TCRdb's table has in-frame clones only and misses some. Of about 9,800 clones in the sample, less than 80% were seen once. Sequences were derived from CD8+ T cells from blood, sampled before the fourth cycle of nivolumab. The receptors come from a human donor with classical Hodgkin lymphoma. Each CDR3 is given with its conserved first and last residue. D genes are given only for firm matches. The listing skips clone size in some rows; elsewhere it reads once, few, many or a size class.

V	size	J	D	length	DNA	CDR3
TRBV7-8	-	TRBJ1-3	-	15	TGTGCCAGCAGCTTAGACGGTAGCTCTGGAAACACCATATATTTT	CASSLDGSSGNTIYF
TRBV5-1	-	TRBJ2-3	TRBD2	15	TGCGCCAGCAGCTTGAGCGGGGGGGGCACAGATACGCAGTATTTT	CASSLSGGGTDTQYF
TRBV27	-	TRBJ1-5	TRBD1	15	TGTGCCAGCAGTCCAGGACAGGCGGCCAATCAGCCCCAGCATTTT	CASSPGQAANQPQHF
TRBV7-9	-	TRBJ2-7	-	12	TGTGCCAGCAGCGTCGGAGACTACGAGCAGTACTTC	CASSVGDYEQYF
TRBV7-9	once	TRBJ2-7	TRBD2	13	TGTGCCAGCTCCGGGACTAGTCAAATAGGGCAGTACTTC	CASSGTSQIGQYF
TRBV30	-	TRBJ2-1	TRBD2	13	TGTGCCAGCCGAGCGGGGAGGGAGCATGAGCAGTTCTTC	CASRAGREHEQFF
TRBV2	-	TRBJ1-1	-	13	TGTGCCAGCAGTGGGAAGGGGGAAACTGAAGCTTTCTTT	CASSGKGETEAFF
TRBV5-1	-	TRBJ1-1	-	15	TGCGCCAGCAGCGCCGGGAACCTCATGAACACTGAAGCTTTCTTT	CASSAGNLMNTEAFF
TRBV14	-	TRBJ1-3	TRBD1	17	TGTGCCAGCAGATACACGACAGGGCGAGGTTCTGGAAACACCATATATTTT	CASRYTTGRGSGNTIYF
TRBV11-3	-	TRBJ2-2	TRBD2	16	TGTGCCAGCAGTACCAATGCCGGGGGGAGAGCCGGGGAGCTGTTTTTT	CASSTNAGGRAGELFF
TRBV7-7	-	TRBJ1-1	-	11	TGTGCCAGCAGCGCCCGGACTGAAGCTTTCTTT	CASSARTEAFF
TRBV7-9	few	TRBJ2-7	TRBD2	14	TGTGCCAGCAGCTCAAGCGGGGGGGCTTACGAGCAGTACTTC	CASSSSGGAYEQYF
TRBV25-1	-	TRBJ2-1	-	15	TGTGCCAGCAGAGACAGGTTTAGCTCCTACAATGAGCAGTTCTTC	CASRDRFSSYNEQFF
TRBV5-1	-	TRBJ1-1	-	16	TGCGCCAGCAGCTTGGGTTTGGCAGGGGCGAACACTGAAGCTTTCTTT	CASSLGLAGANTEAFF
TRBV11-2	-	TRBJ2-7	-	15	TGTGCCAGCAGCTTAGAGGACGGGCTGGCCTACGAGCAGTACTTC	CASSLEDGLAYEQYF
TRBV7-8	-	TRBJ2-5	-	16	TGTGCCAGCAGGCTCGTTGGTGGAACTATTCAAGAGACCCAGTACTTC	CASRLVGGTIQETQYF
TRBV10-3	few	TRBJ2-2	TRBD2	14	TGTGCCATCAGTGGGACTAGTTACACCGGGGAGCTGTTTTTT	CAISGTSYTGELFF
TRBV27	-	TRBJ2-1	TRBD2	16	TGTGCCAGCAGTTTAGGCCCGCTAGCGGGCACCAATGAGCAGTTCTTC	CASSLGPLAGTNEQFF
TRBV7-8	-	TRBJ1-5	-	14	TGTGCCAGCAGCCCTGACAGGTCTCGGGAACCCCAGCATTTT	CASSPDRSREPQHF
TRBV14	-	TRBJ1-1	-	15	TGTGCCAGCAGCCCCTTTCTGTCTATGAACACTGAAGCTTTCTTT	CASSPFLSMNTEAFF
TRBV14	-	TRBJ2-2	-	15	TGTGCCAGCAGCCATCGGGGGGCGACTACAAGGGAGCTGTTTTTT	CASSHRGATTRELFF
TRBV10-3	medium-sized	TRBJ1-1	-	15	TGTGCCATCAGTGAAACAGGGTCCACGAACACTGAAGCTTTCTTT	CAISETGSTNTEAFF
TRBV28	few	TRBJ1-6	-	14	TGTGCCAGCAGTTGGGGGACAAATAATTCACCCCTCCACTTT	CASSWGTNNSPLHF
TRBV5-5	few	TRBJ1-1	-	12	TGTGCCAGCAGCTTGGTCGGAACTGAAGCTTTCTTT	CASSLVGTEAFF
TRBV25-1	few	TRBJ1-1	-	11	TGTGCCAGCATCCAGGGCACTGAAGCTTTCTTT	CASIQGTEAFF
TRBV6-5	-	TRBJ2-7	-	14	TGTGCCAGCACCCCCGCAGGGGAGAGCTACGAGCAGTACTTC	CASTPAGESYEQYF
TRBV4-1	-	TRBJ2-3	TRBD2	14	TGCGCCAGCAGCGACGGGGGGGCCCCAGATACGCAGTATTTT	CASSDGGAPDTQYF
TRBV20-1	few	TRBJ1-2	-	10	TGCAGTGCTAGCTACTATGGCTACACCTTC	CSASYYGYTF
TRBV7-9	-	TRBJ2-7	-	13	TGTGCCAGCAGACCCCTACTAAACTACGAGCAGTACTTC	CASRPLLNYEQYF
TRBV2	-	TRBJ2-1	TRBD2	15	TGTGCCAGCAAGATAGCGGGAGGGAGGTCAAATGAGCAGTTCTTC	CASKIAGGRSNEQFF
TRBV4-1	-	TRBJ1-1	-	14	TGCGCCAGCAGCCAAGTCGCAGCCAACACTGAAGCTTTCTTT	CASSQVAANTEAFF
TRBV6-5	-	TRBJ1-4	TRBD1	15	TGTGCCAGCAGTCCCTCGACAGGGTTTAATGAAAAACTGTTTTTT	CASSPSTGFNEKLFF
TRBV30	-	TRBJ1-2	TRBD1	15	TGTGCCTGGAGGGACACAGGGGAAGCTAACTATGGCTACACCTTC	CAWRDTGEANYGYTF
TRBV4-1	-	TRBJ1-2	-	15	TGCGCCAGCAGCCATGACCGGGGAAAAAACTATGGCTACACCTTC	CASSHDRGKNYGYTF
TRBV9	-	TRBJ2-1	-	14	TGTGCCAGCAGCGTAGGCTGGGGGGAGACGGGGCAGTTCTTC	CASSVGWGETGQFF
TRBV11-2	-	TRBJ1-1	-	12	TGTGCCAGCAGCTTAGGACAGTCTGAAGCTTTCTTT	CASSLGQSEAFF